Listed below are T cell receptor beta chains from one sample, sequenced in a study of shared clonotypes between healthy human individuals. Assay used: immunoSEQ multiplex PCR; TCRdb lists only in-frame clones, some missing. The sample holds some 2 million clones, approximately 94% seen once. Sequencing was carried out using naive CD8+ T cells sorted from blood. All receptors come from a man aged 18 to 29 in good health. Each CDR3 is given with its conserved first and last residue. Each record gives: J gene, D gene, clone size, V gene, CDR3 protein, CDR3 DNA. D genes are given only for firm matches. A clone size is listed for some rows: how often the clone was seen (once, few, many), or a class if it is expanded.

J gene: TRBJ2-5; D gene: -; clone size: -; V gene: TRBV5-1; CDR3 protein: CASSGEGGGETQYF; CDR3 DNA: TGCGCCAGCAGCGGCGAAGGTGGTGGGGAGACCCAGTACTTC
J gene: TRBJ1-1; D gene: -; clone size: once; V gene: TRBV13; CDR3 protein: CASSPLGTETEAFF; CDR3 DNA: TGTGCCAGCAGCCCCCTGGGGACGGAGACTGAAGCTTTCTTT
J gene: TRBJ2-1; D gene: TRBD2; clone size: -; V gene: TRBV19; CDR3 protein: CASSLLAGVSNEQFF; CDR3 DNA: TGTGCCAGTAGTCTTTTAGCGGGAGTGTCGAATGAGCAGTTCTTC
J gene: TRBJ2-1; D gene: -; clone size: -; V gene: TRBV27; CDR3 protein: CASSSILLYNEQFF; CDR3 DNA: TGTGCCAGCAGTTCCATACTACTTTACAATGAGCAGTTCTTC
J gene: TRBJ2-7; D gene: TRBD1; clone size: -; V gene: TRBV5-8; CDR3 protein: CASSSPGTGDYEQYF; CDR3 DNA: TGTGCCAGCAGCTCCCCCGGGACAGGGGACTACGAGCAGTACTTC
J gene: TRBJ1-2; D gene: TRBD1; clone size: -; V gene: TRBV5-6; CDR3 protein: CASSLLGQGSYGYTF; CDR3 DNA: TGTGCCAGCAGCTTGTTGGGACAGGGGAGCTATGGCTACACCTTC
J gene: TRBJ2-1; D gene: -; clone size: -; V gene: TRBV13; CDR3 protein: CASSFHQANEQFF; CDR3 DNA: TGTGCCAGCAGCTTCCACCAGGCCAATGAGCAGTTCTTC
J gene: TRBJ1-4; D gene: -; clone size: -; V gene: TRBV19; CDR3 protein: CASSIPPGRTNEKLFF; CDR3 DNA: TGTGCCAGTAGTATTCCGCCAGGGAGGACTAATGAAAAACTGTTTTTT
J gene: TRBJ1-2; D gene: -; clone size: -; V gene: TRBV27; CDR3 protein: CASSLSVGQLNYGYTF; CDR3 DNA: TGTGCCAGCAGTTTATCCGTTGGGCAACTCAACTATGGCTACACCTTC
J gene: TRBJ2-7; D gene: -; clone size: -; V gene: TRBV6-5; CDR3 protein: CASSYLGNEQYF; CDR3 DNA: TGTGCCAGCAGTTACCTGGGGAACGAGCAGTACTTC
J gene: TRBJ2-7; D gene: -; clone size: -; V gene: TRBV18; CDR3 protein: CASSPPGLREQYF; CDR3 DNA: TGTGCCAGCTCACCACCTGGTCTTCGCGAGCAGTACTTC
J gene: TRBJ2-5; D gene: -; clone size: -; V gene: TRBV16; CDR3 protein: CASSHGSQETQYF; CDR3 DNA: TGTGCCAGCAGCCACGGATCCCAAGAGACCCAGTACTTC
J gene: TRBJ2-7; D gene: TRBD2; clone size: -; V gene: TRBV5-6; CDR3 protein: CASSQGLALPYEQYF; CDR3 DNA: TGTGCCAGCAGCCAAGGACTAGCCCTACCCTACGAGCAGTACTTC
J gene: TRBJ2-5; D gene: -; clone size: -; V gene: TRBV13; CDR3 protein: CASSSPGAPGGQETQYF; CDR3 DNA: TGTGCCAGCAGCTCACCCGGGGCACCAGGCGGTCAAGAGACCCAGTACTTC
J gene: TRBJ2-3; D gene: -; clone size: -; V gene: TRBV6-6; CDR3 protein: CASSYSIGDTQYF; CDR3 DNA: TGTGCCAGCAGTTACTCGATCGGAGATACGCAGTATTTT
J gene: TRBJ1-1; D gene: TRBD1; clone size: -; V gene: TRBV5-6; CDR3 protein: CASSSGQGNTEAFF; CDR3 DNA: TGTGCCAGCAGCTCAGGACAGGGGAACACTGAAGCTTTCTTT
J gene: TRBJ2-3; D gene: -; clone size: -; V gene: TRBV11-2; CDR3 protein: CASSLGSYHPDTQYF; CDR3 DNA: TGTGCCAGCAGCCTCGGGAGTTATCACCCAGATACGCAGTATTTT
J gene: TRBJ2-1; D gene: -; clone size: -; V gene: TRBV6-5; CDR3 protein: CASSTPGNEQFF; CDR3 DNA: TGTGCCAGCAGCACCCCAGGCAATGAGCAGTTCTTC
J gene: TRBJ1-4; D gene: -; clone size: -; V gene: TRBV10-2; CDR3 protein: CASMGEGWEKLFF; CDR3 DNA: TGCGCCAGCATGGGGGAGGGTTGGGAAAAACTGTTTTTT
J gene: TRBJ2-7; D gene: -; clone size: -; V gene: TRBV7-9; CDR3 protein: CASSFGRYEQYF; CDR3 DNA: TGTGCCAGCAGCTTCGGGCGCTACGAGCAGTACTTC
J gene: TRBJ1-5; D gene: -; clone size: once; V gene: TRBV7-6; CDR3 protein: CASSHLSQPQHF; CDR3 DNA: TGTGCCAGCAGCCACCTGAGTCAGCCCCAGCATTTT
J gene: TRBJ1-3; D gene: -; clone size: -; V gene: TRBV2; CDR3 protein: CASSEAGQLFSGNTIYF; CDR3 DNA: TGTGCCAGCAGTGAGGCGGGCCAACTCTTCTCTGGAAACACCATATATTTT
J gene: TRBJ1-6; D gene: -; clone size: -; V gene: TRBV5-1; CDR3 protein: CASSADRSSYNSPLHF; CDR3 DNA: TGCGCCAGCAGCGCCGACAGGAGCTCCTATAATTCACCCCTCCACTTT
J gene: TRBJ2-2; D gene: -; clone size: -; V gene: TRBV4-1; CDR3 protein: CASSQQGAGAGELFF; CDR3 DNA: TGCGCCAGCAGCCAACAGGGGGCGGGAGCCGGGGAGCTGTTTTTT
J gene: TRBJ2-2; D gene: -; clone size: once; V gene: TRBV7-9; CDR3 protein: CASRDLANTGELFF; CDR3 DNA: TGTGCCAGCAGAGACCTCGCGAACACCGGGGAGCTGTTTTTT
J gene: TRBJ2-5; D gene: TRBD2; clone size: -; V gene: TRBV4-3; CDR3 protein: CASSQDRAGVEETQYF; CDR3 DNA: TGCGCCAGCAGCCAAGATCGGGCGGGAGTGGAAGAGACCCAGTACTTC
J gene: TRBJ1-5; D gene: -; clone size: -; V gene: TRBV7-6; CDR3 protein: CASSMDGRGDQPQHF; CDR3 DNA: TGTGCCAGCAGCATGGACGGGCGGGGGGATCAGCCCCAGCATTTT
J gene: TRBJ2-7; D gene: TRBD1; clone size: -; V gene: TRBV27; CDR3 protein: CASSSPGQGAYEQYF; CDR3 DNA: TGTGCCAGCAGTTCGCCGGGACAGGGGGCCTACGAGCAGTACTTC
J gene: TRBJ2-1; D gene: -; clone size: once; V gene: TRBV7-2; CDR3 protein: CASSLAGPGEQFF; CDR3 DNA: TGTGCCAGCAGCTTAGCGGGGCCTGGCGAGCAGTTCTTC
J gene: TRBJ2-1; D gene: -; clone size: -; V gene: TRBV10-2; CDR3 protein: CASSEGLLTNEQFF; CDR3 DNA: TGCGCCAGCAGTGAGGGACTTCTAACGAATGAGCAGTTCTTC
J gene: TRBJ1-4; D gene: -; clone size: -; V gene: TRBV5-1; CDR3 protein: CASSPVGSLNEKLFF; CDR3 DNA: TGCGCCAGCAGCCCGGTAGGGTCCCTTAATGAAAAACTGTTTTTT